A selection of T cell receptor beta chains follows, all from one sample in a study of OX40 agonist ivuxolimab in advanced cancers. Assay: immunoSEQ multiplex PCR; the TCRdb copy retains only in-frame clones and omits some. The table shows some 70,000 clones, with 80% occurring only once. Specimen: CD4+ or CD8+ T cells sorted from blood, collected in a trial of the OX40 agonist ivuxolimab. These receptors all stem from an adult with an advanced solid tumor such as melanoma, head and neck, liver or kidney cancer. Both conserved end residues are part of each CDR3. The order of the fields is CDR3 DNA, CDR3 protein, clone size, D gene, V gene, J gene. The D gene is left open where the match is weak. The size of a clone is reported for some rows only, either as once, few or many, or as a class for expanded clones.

CDR3nt: TGTGCCAGCAACCCCGGGACAGGCTCCTACAATGAGCAGTTCTTC; CDR3aa: CASNPGTGSYNEQFF; abundance: -; d_gene: TRBD1; v_gene: TRBV7-8; j_gene: TRBJ2-1
CDR3nt: TGTGCAAGTCGGGGGCAGGGGCATTTAGGAGGCAATCAGCCCCAGCATTTT; CDR3aa: CASRGQGHLGGNQPQHF; abundance: -; d_gene: -; v_gene: TRBV12-2; j_gene: TRBJ1-5
CDR3nt: TGTGCCAGCTCCCCGGGACAGGGCTTGAACACTGAAGCTTTCTTT; CDR3aa: CASSPGQGLNTEAFF; abundance: -; d_gene: TRBD1; v_gene: TRBV19; j_gene: TRBJ1-1
CDR3nt: TGTGCCAGCAGTTACAGGAGGGATTCTATCTACGAGCAGTACTTC; CDR3aa: CASSYRRDSIYEQYF; abundance: -; d_gene: -; v_gene: TRBV6-6; j_gene: TRBJ2-7
CDR3nt: TGTGCCAGCAGTGCCGTGGGAGGGCCCTACGAGCAGTACTTC; CDR3aa: CASSAVGGPYEQYF; abundance: -; d_gene: TRBD2; v_gene: TRBV27; j_gene: TRBJ2-7
CDR3nt: TGTGCCAGCGGACAGGGGAGTTTGACTGAAGCTTTCTTT; CDR3aa: CASGQGSLTEAFF; abundance: -; d_gene: TRBD1; v_gene: TRBV6-6; j_gene: TRBJ1-1
CDR3nt: TGTGCCAGCAGCCCCACACGACAGGGATTTAGTCATGGCTACACCTTC; CDR3aa: CASSPTRQGFSHGYTF; abundance: -; d_gene: TRBD1; v_gene: TRBV9; j_gene: TRBJ1-2
CDR3nt: TGTGCCAGCAGCAAAGGGTCGTCGGAGACCCAGTACTTC; CDR3aa: CASSKGSSETQYF; abundance: -; d_gene: -; v_gene: TRBV7-3; j_gene: TRBJ2-5
CDR3nt: TGTGCCAGCAGTCGGGGACTAGCGGGGAATGAGCAGTTCTTC; CDR3aa: CASSRGLAGNEQFF; abundance: once; d_gene: TRBD2; v_gene: TRBV27; j_gene: TRBJ2-1
CDR3nt: TGTGCCAGTAGTATCACTAATGAAAAACTGTTTTTT; CDR3aa: CASSITNEKLFF; abundance: many; d_gene: -; v_gene: TRBV19; j_gene: TRBJ1-4
CDR3nt: TGCAGCGTCGACGGGACAGGGGCGGGCTATGGCTACACCTTC; CDR3aa: CSVDGTGAGYGYTF; abundance: few; d_gene: TRBD1; v_gene: TRBV29-1; j_gene: TRBJ1-2
CDR3nt: TGTGCCAGCAGCACCGGACAGGGGGCAAATAATTCACCCCTCCACTTT; CDR3aa: CASSTGQGANNSPLHF; abundance: -; d_gene: TRBD1; v_gene: TRBV5-4; j_gene: TRBJ1-6
CDR3nt: TGTGCCAGCTCCGGAGGGGGTTTCTATTCACCCCTCCACTTT; CDR3aa: CASSGGGFYSPLHF; abundance: few; d_gene: -; v_gene: TRBV19; j_gene: TRBJ1-6
CDR3nt: TGTGCCAGCAGTACAGGGGTCTTCTACAATGAGCAGTTCTTC; CDR3aa: CASSTGVFYNEQFF; abundance: -; d_gene: TRBD1; v_gene: TRBV6-1; j_gene: TRBJ2-1
CDR3nt: TGTGCTAGTGGTCCCGGACAGGGTTTGAATGAGCAGTTCTTC; CDR3aa: CASGPGQGLNEQFF; abundance: -; d_gene: TRBD1; v_gene: TRBV12-5; j_gene: TRBJ2-1
CDR3nt: TGTGCCAGTAACTGGGGGGGCGAGGAATATGGCTACACCTTC; CDR3aa: CASNWGGEEYGYTF; abundance: -; d_gene: -; v_gene: TRBV19; j_gene: TRBJ1-2
CDR3nt: TGTGCCAGCTCAATCCACAGGGAAGAGACCCAGTACTTC; CDR3aa: CASSIHREETQYF; abundance: -; d_gene: -; v_gene: TRBV18; j_gene: TRBJ2-5
CDR3nt: TGTGCCAGCACACCGGACAGGGGAGGCGGCGAGCAGTACTTC; CDR3aa: CASTPDRGGGEQYF; abundance: -; d_gene: TRBD1; v_gene: TRBV2; j_gene: TRBJ2-7
CDR3nt: TGTGCCAGCTCAAATCAGGGGGCTGGCTATGGCTACACCTTC; CDR3aa: CASSNQGAGYGYTF; abundance: -; d_gene: TRBD1; v_gene: TRBV18; j_gene: TRBJ1-2
CDR3nt: TGTGCCAGCAGGACTGGGGCCCCCACAGATACGCAGTATTTT; CDR3aa: CASRTGAPTDTQYF; abundance: -; d_gene: -; v_gene: TRBV11-2; j_gene: TRBJ2-3
CDR3nt: TGTGCCAGCAGTTTTCGGCTAGCGGGGGGGCTCTCCTACAATGAGCAGTTCTTC; CDR3aa: CASSFRLAGGLSYNEQFF; abundance: -; d_gene: TRBD2; v_gene: TRBV27; j_gene: TRBJ2-1
CDR3nt: TGTGCCAGCAGTTTATCCGGGACAGGGATAAATTCACCCCTCCACTTT; CDR3aa: CASSLSGTGINSPLHF; abundance: few; d_gene: TRBD1; v_gene: TRBV27; j_gene: TRBJ1-6
CDR3nt: TGTGCCAGCACGGGGGATAGCAATCAGCCCCAGCATTTT; CDR3aa: CASTGDSNQPQHF; abundance: once; d_gene: -; v_gene: TRBV6-1; j_gene: TRBJ1-5
CDR3nt: TGTGCCAGCAGTCTTCGGGACAGGGCTGATGGCTACACCTTC; CDR3aa: CASSLRDRADGYTF; abundance: -; d_gene: TRBD1; v_gene: TRBV6-5; j_gene: TRBJ1-2
CDR3nt: TGTGCCAGCAGCATTCGGACAGGGGTAGATACGCAGTATTTT; CDR3aa: CASSIRTGVDTQYF; abundance: -; d_gene: TRBD1; v_gene: TRBV6-4; j_gene: TRBJ2-3
CDR3nt: TGTGCCAGCACCAAAGAAGTGGGCACCGGGGAGCTGTTTTTT; CDR3aa: CASTKEVGTGELFF; abundance: -; d_gene: -; v_gene: TRBV2; j_gene: TRBJ2-2
CDR3nt: TGTGCCAGCAGCTTTCCAGGGTCCTACGAGCAGTACTTC; CDR3aa: CASSFPGSYEQYF; abundance: -; d_gene: -; v_gene: TRBV5-4; j_gene: TRBJ2-7
CDR3nt: TGTGCCAGCAGCTTGGAGATAATGAACACTGAAGCTTTCTTT; CDR3aa: CASSLEIMNTEAFF; abundance: -; d_gene: -; v_gene: TRBV5-5; j_gene: TRBJ1-1
CDR3nt: TGTGCCAGCAGTCGGGACAGGCCTCAAGAGACCCAGTACTTC; CDR3aa: CASSRDRPQETQYF; abundance: -; d_gene: TRBD1; v_gene: TRBV2; j_gene: TRBJ2-5
CDR3nt: TGTGCCAGTAGTCCCTTCCCCGGGACAGACCCCGGCTCTGGAAACACCATATATTTT; CDR3aa: CASSPFPGTDPGSGNTIYF; abundance: -; d_gene: TRBD1; v_gene: TRBV19; j_gene: TRBJ1-3
CDR3nt: TGTGCCAGCAGCCAGTCACGGGAGCAGTACTTC; CDR3aa: CASSQSREQYF; abundance: few; d_gene: -; v_gene: TRBV7-9; j_gene: TRBJ2-7
CDR3nt: TGTGCCAGCAGTTTAAACTATGGCTACACCTTC; CDR3aa: CASSLNYGYTF; abundance: -; d_gene: -; v_gene: TRBV28; j_gene: TRBJ1-2
CDR3nt: TGTGCCAGCAGCTCCCCGTTCGGCGGGAATGGCTACACCTTC; CDR3aa: CASSSPFGGNGYTF; abundance: -; d_gene: -; v_gene: TRBV7-2; j_gene: TRBJ1-2
CDR3nt: TGTGCCAGCAGCGCGGGCAGGGTGGGAGGCTACACCTTC; CDR3aa: CASSAGRVGGYTF; abundance: -; d_gene: -; v_gene: TRBV9; j_gene: TRBJ1-2
CDR3nt: TGTGCCAGCAGCTCTATAAGAAGCACTGAAGCTTTCTTT; CDR3aa: CASSSIRSTEAFF; abundance: -; d_gene: -; v_gene: TRBV7-2; j_gene: TRBJ1-1
CDR3nt: TGCAGCGTCCTCGACCCGGGACAGCGGGCCTACGAGCAGTACTTC; CDR3aa: CSVLDPGQRAYEQYF; abundance: -; d_gene: -; v_gene: TRBV29-1; j_gene: TRBJ2-7
CDR3nt: TGTGCCAGCACCATTCCCCCGGGACGGGGGGGCCACACAGATACGCAGTATTTT; CDR3aa: CASTIPPGRGGHTDTQYF; abundance: few; d_gene: -; v_gene: TRBV21-1; j_gene: TRBJ2-3
CDR3nt: TGTGCCAGCAGAAGGGGGACCACTAGCAATCAGCCCCAGCATTTT; CDR3aa: CASRRGTTSNQPQHF; abundance: -; d_gene: -; v_gene: TRBV19; j_gene: TRBJ1-5
CDR3nt: TGTGCCAGCAGCTTAGATGGGGTGGGGACAGAGTACTTC; CDR3aa: CASSLDGVGTEYF; abundance: -; d_gene: TRBD1; v_gene: TRBV11-2; j_gene: TRBJ2-7
CDR3nt: TGTGCCAGTAGTAGCGGGGGTGGCGCTAGCACAGATACGCAGTATTTT; CDR3aa: CASSSGGGASTDTQYF; abundance: -; d_gene: TRBD2; v_gene: TRBV19; j_gene: TRBJ2-3
CDR3nt: TGTGCCAGCAGTTACTCGCACGAGCAGTACTTC; CDR3aa: CASSYSHEQYF; abundance: -; d_gene: -; v_gene: TRBV6-5; j_gene: TRBJ2-7
CDR3nt: TGCGCCAGCAGCTTGGGGCTAGCGGGGGGGACAAGCTCCTACAATGAGCAGTTCTTC; CDR3aa: CASSLGLAGGTSSYNEQFF; abundance: few; d_gene: TRBD2; v_gene: TRBV5-1; j_gene: TRBJ2-1
CDR3nt: TGTGCCACCGGGGCGGACTTGTTCCGCTACAACTATGGCTACACCTTC; CDR3aa: CATGADLFRYNYGYTF; abundance: -; d_gene: -; v_gene: TRBV15; j_gene: TRBJ1-2
CDR3nt: TGTGCCAGTAGTATAGTCGCTAATCAGCCCCAGCATTTT; CDR3aa: CASSIVANQPQHF; abundance: -; d_gene: -; v_gene: TRBV19; j_gene: TRBJ1-5
CDR3nt: TGTGCCAGCAGTTGGCCAAATAACTATGGCTACACCTTC; CDR3aa: CASSWPNNYGYTF; abundance: -; d_gene: -; v_gene: TRBV28; j_gene: TRBJ1-2
CDR3nt: TGTGCCAGCAGTGGGGCCGCGAGTTCCAATCAGCCCCAGCATTTT; CDR3aa: CASSGAASSNQPQHF; abundance: -; d_gene: -; v_gene: TRBV6-1; j_gene: TRBJ1-5
CDR3nt: TGTGCCAGCAGCAAGGTACAGACGAACACTGAAGCTTTCTTT; CDR3aa: CASSKVQTNTEAFF; abundance: -; d_gene: -; v_gene: TRBV5-4; j_gene: TRBJ1-1
CDR3nt: TGTGCCAGTAACTCCGCCGGAAGGGAGCAGTACTTC; CDR3aa: CASNSAGREQYF; abundance: -; d_gene: -; v_gene: TRBV19; j_gene: TRBJ2-7
CDR3nt: TGTGCCAGCAGCCCCCGGAGAGGGGGCCGGGGGGAGACCCAGTACTTC; CDR3aa: CASSPRRGGRGETQYF; abundance: -; d_gene: -; v_gene: TRBV7-2; j_gene: TRBJ2-5
CDR3nt: TGTGCCAGCAGTCAGCGGGCTACCTACAATGAGCAGTTCTTC; CDR3aa: CASSQRATYNEQFF; abundance: -; d_gene: -; v_gene: TRBV27; j_gene: TRBJ2-1
CDR3nt: TGTGCCAGCAGCGTAGGAACAGGCAGTGTATGGGGTATCCTGGGTAACGAGCAGTACTTC; CDR3aa: CASSVGTGSVWGILGNEQYF; abundance: -; d_gene: -; v_gene: TRBV9; j_gene: TRBJ2-7
CDR3nt: TGTGCCAGCAGCTTGGAGGACAACACTGAAGCTTTCTTT; CDR3aa: CASSLEDNTEAFF; abundance: -; d_gene: -; v_gene: TRBV11-3; j_gene: TRBJ1-1
CDR3nt: TGTGCCAGCAGCCGCCCCCCCTCCTACGAGCAGTACTTC; CDR3aa: CASSRPPSYEQYF; abundance: -; d_gene: -; v_gene: TRBV11-3; j_gene: TRBJ2-7
CDR3nt: TGTGCCAGCAGCCTTTCCGACCTCTCTGGAAACACCATATATTTT; CDR3aa: CASSLSDLSGNTIYF; abundance: -; d_gene: -; v_gene: TRBV11-2; j_gene: TRBJ1-3
CDR3nt: TGTGCCAGTAGACCCGACGGGAATTCACCCCTCCACTTT; CDR3aa: CASRPDGNSPLHF; abundance: -; d_gene: -; v_gene: TRBV19; j_gene: TRBJ1-6
CDR3nt: TGTGCCAGCAGCTTAGATCAGGGGTACAATGAGCAGTTCTTC; CDR3aa: CASSLDQGYNEQFF; abundance: -; d_gene: -; v_gene: TRBV7-8; j_gene: TRBJ2-1
CDR3nt: TGCAGCGTTGACATACAGGGGACCTACGAGCAGTACTTC; CDR3aa: CSVDIQGTYEQYF; abundance: -; d_gene: TRBD1; v_gene: TRBV29-1; j_gene: TRBJ2-7
CDR3nt: TGTGCCAGCGGGTACGGCCGGGGCTACACCTTC; CDR3aa: CASGYGRGYTF; abundance: medium-sized; d_gene: -; v_gene: TRBV6-5; j_gene: TRBJ1-2
CDR3nt: TGTGCTAGTGGTTTGGTACGATTAGCGGGGAAGGAGTTCTTC; CDR3aa: CASGLVRLAGKEFF; abundance: -; d_gene: TRBD2; v_gene: TRBV12-5; j_gene: TRBJ2-1
CDR3nt: TGTGCCAGCAGCGTACAGGCGGCCCAAGAGACCCAGTACTTC; CDR3aa: CASSVQAAQETQYF; abundance: -; d_gene: -; v_gene: TRBV9; j_gene: TRBJ2-5